A single sample gave rise to the 10 T cell receptor beta chains below, sequenced in a study of tumor and adjacent non-tumor tissue in lung cancer. The template was RNA from unsorted bulk tissue. The normal lung tissue was taken more than 3 cm from the tumor edge. The library came from three nested PCR rounds adapted from ARM-PCR protocols. Each CDR3 protein is one row after TCRdb ran MiXCR on the multiplex PCR reads. The repertoire holds nearly 50,000 distinct CDR3 sequences, with around 60% as singletons. The sample comprised distant non-tumor lung tissue. The origin of the receptors is a woman between 70 and 85 years old with non-small cell lung cancer.

In the case of this clonotype: One end of the junction varies from germline; a read error may be responsible. This sequence joins TRBV5-4 and TRBJ2-1; D not certain. Germline V gives CDR1 SGHNT, CDR2 YYREEE (reference sequence). This CDR3 has 11 residues. The CDR3 DNA follows: TGTGCCAGCAGCTTGGTCAGTGCGCAGTTCTTT. Its translation is CASSLVSAQFF.

Worth noting for this clonotype: One end of the junction fails to match germline, which may point to a read error. This rearrangement joins TRBV6-6 to TRBJ2-7, with TRBD1 matching over 11 bases. CDR1 is MNHNY and CDR2 is SVGAGI in the germline V gene (reference sequence). The CDR3 is made up of 16 amino acids. The CDR3 region is CASGYSGGQGVQRQYF. The CDR3 DNA follows: TGTGCCAGCGGTTACTCAGGGGGACAGGGGGTGCAACGGCAGTACTTC.

Remarks on this clonotype: Germline is not matched at one junction end, which may reflect a read error. J is TRBJ2-7 and V is TRBV30; the match to TRBD2 covers 9 bases. This CDR3 is 14 amino acids long. Germline assignment: CDR1 GTSNPN and CDR2 SVGIG (reference sequence). CDR3 amino acids: CARRLVAGDYEQYF. CDR3 nucleotide sequence: TGTGCCAGGAGGTTGGTAGCGGGAGACTACGAGCAGTACTTC.

In regard to this clonotype: A read error may produce the germline difference seen at one junction end. The V call is TRBV10-1, the J call TRBJ2-2; 9 nucleotides agree with TRBD2. The CDR3 loop spans 16 amino acids. The V gene's germline CDR1 is WNHNN and CDR2 SYGVQD (reference sequence). CDR3 DNA sequence: TGCGCTAGCAGCTTGGTAGCGGGAGAGGACACCGGGGAGCTATTTTTT. Its protein product is CASSLVAGEDTGELFF.

The chain uses TRBV4-1 and TRBJ1-1, with a tentative D call TRBD1 (5 bases). CDR3 length equals 15 residues. Germline V gene lookup returns CDR1 MGHRA and CDR2 YSYEKL. V was pared by 4 bases and J by 1 base, with 13 bases between. The CDR3 region has the DNA TGCGCCAGCAGCCGTGCACGGGGACGGAACACTGAAGCTTTCTTT. As protein: CASSRARGRNTEAFF.

Worth noting for this clonotype: This CDR3 is missing its conserved last phenylalanine or tryptophan, likely due to a read error. It is unclear where the CDR3 begins or ends on the DNA, so no DNA is shown, and the CDR3 is as TCRdb lists it. CDR3 sequence: CSVVATQLQEIQYL. The chain employs TRBV29-1 and TRBJ2-5. The CDR3 length equals 14 residues, ends included. In germline, CDR1 is SQVTM, CDR2 ANQGSEA.

The chain combines TRBV11-3 with TRBJ2-1; 8 bases line up with TRBD2. The germline CDR1 and CDR2 sequences are SGHNT and YENEEA. This CDR3 is 16 amino acids long. After removal of 0 bases from V and 3 bases from J, the junction contained 4 bases not matched to a gene. CDR3 nucleotide sequence: TGTGCCAGCAGCTTAGATCTGGGACTAGGCTACAATGAGCAGTTCTTC. Residues: CASSLDLGLGYNEQFF.

This rearrangement joins TRBV11-1 to TRBJ2-1; the match to TRBD1 covers 7 bases. CDR3 length equals 14 residues. The ends lost 7 bases at V and 8 bases at J; junction bases unmatched: 11. The germline gives CDR1 SGHAT, CDR2 FQDESV (reference sequence). The CDR3 DNA sequence: TGTGCCAGCATCCCTGCCGGGACAGCTGATGAGCAGTTCTTC. Protein: CASIPAGTADEQFF. The entire variable domain, with the rest obtained from reference TRBV11-1 and TRBJ2-1, is as follows: EAEVAQSPRYKITEKSQAVAFWCDPISGHATLYWYRQILGQGPELLVQFQDESVVDDSQLPKDRFSAERLKGVDSTLKIQPAELGDSAMYLCASIPAGTADEQFFGPGTRLTVL.

The chain uses TRBV10-3 and TRBJ2-3; no clear D. V was pared by 8 bases and J by 0 bases, with 12 bases between. CDR1 is ENHRY and CDR2 is SYGVKD in the germline V gene. CDR3 length: 14 residues. CDR3 sequence: CAIDLTTSTDTQYF. The CDR3 DNA reads as TGTGCCATCGACCTGACAACTAGCACAGATACGCAGTATTTT.

This clonotype was seen more than once but under ten times. One base away lies a much larger clone, so this may be a sequencing read error. V and J are TRBV7-8 and TRBJ2-3; D is possibly TRBD2 (5 bases). This CDR3 comprises 15 residues. Trimming pared 8 bases from V and 2 bases from J, leaving 17 bases between. From germline, CDR1 is SGHVS and CDR2 FQNEAQ. DNA of the CDR3: TGTGCCAGCCTGGCCAGCGGAGCCAACACAGATACGCAGTATTTT. Translated, it gives CASLASGANTDTQYF.